This T cell receptor beta chain was sequenced for a study of control samples from healthy donors and cancer patients. The germline CDR1 and CDR2 sequences are GTSNPN and SVGIG (reference sequence). With V trimmed by 1 base and J by 1 base, 12 bases remained unmatched. This CDR3 spans 19 amino acids. Repertoires were generated with immunoSEQ multiplex PCR, while TCRdb's copy carries only in-frame clones and drops some. The sample has some 210,000 clones; roughly nine tenths are singletons. Material for sequencing was blood. This sequence originates from a man aged 25-45 years in good health. J is TRBJ2-7 and V is TRBV30, with TRBD2 identical over 14 bases. The chain's CDR3 is CAWSALGLAGGLRSYEQYF. CDR3 coding DNA: TGTGCCTGGAGTGCCCTCGGACTAGCGGGGGGCCTCAGATCCTACGAGCAGTACTTC. Drawing the rest from reference TRBV30 and TRBJ2-7, the complete variable domain is SQTIHQWPATLVQPVGSPLSLECTVEGTSNPNLYWYRQAAGRGLQLLFYSVGIGQISSEVPQNLSASRPQDRQFILSSKKLLLSDSGFYLCAWSALGLAGGLRSYEQYFGPGTRLTVT.